This T cell receptor beta chain is from a study of cytomegalovirus exposure and HLA in healthy donors. Germline CDR1 reads SGHRS; CDR2 reads YFSETQ. V lost 2 bases to trimming and J lost 0 bases, with 6 bases between them. The CDR3 contains 13 residues. The PCR ran on 60 Vbeta and 13 Jbeta primers. Repertoires were generated with immunoSEQ multiplex PCR, while TCRdb's copy carries only in-frame clones and drops some. The sample carries more than 95,000 clones, about 83% recorded once. The sample comprised PBMCs. J is TRBJ2-7 and V is TRBV5-1; TRBD1 might be the D (5 bases). The clonotype originates from a man younger than 30 in good health and CMV-seronegative. The CDR3 sequence: CASSLQDSYEQYF. For the CDR3, the DNA is TGCGCCAGCAGCTTACAGGACTCCTACGAGCAGTACTTC.